This section outlines one T cell receptor (beta chain) sequence together with its context. Antigen: not known. Profiles of TCR beta VDJ and CDR3 were generated from a genomic DNA template. In TCRdb, the reads were re-called with MiXCR into one record per CDR3 protein. The sample lists 150,000 to 200,000 distinct CDR3 sequences; 55% to 70% were seen once. The CDR3 contains 13 residues. Germline-derived CDR1 and CDR2 are SGHTA and FQGNSA. Trimming left V 5 bases short and J 6 bases short, with 11 bases between. This sample was included in a study of CD8+CD57+ T cells in acquired aplastic anemia. Study-wide context: Sorted cells (CD4+ and CD8+) yielded DNA amounts that averaged approximately 3 ug.

Notes on the study in general: A set of about 28 CD8+ CDR3 sequences was shared between patients and controls, and these sequences appeared highly expressed in patients. CD8+ Simpson's diversity showed no significant patient-control difference.

The chain couples TRBV7-2 to TRBJ1-5; D remains ambiguous. Sequenced input: sorted CD4+, CD8+, or CD8+CD57+ T cells (not recorded which) from PBMCs. The receptor was derived from a human donor with severe aplastic anemia or a healthy control (not recorded which). This chain's CDR3 is CASSQQRLQPQHF. DNA for the CDR3: TGTGCCAGCAGCCAACAAAGACTTCAGCCCCAGCATTTT.